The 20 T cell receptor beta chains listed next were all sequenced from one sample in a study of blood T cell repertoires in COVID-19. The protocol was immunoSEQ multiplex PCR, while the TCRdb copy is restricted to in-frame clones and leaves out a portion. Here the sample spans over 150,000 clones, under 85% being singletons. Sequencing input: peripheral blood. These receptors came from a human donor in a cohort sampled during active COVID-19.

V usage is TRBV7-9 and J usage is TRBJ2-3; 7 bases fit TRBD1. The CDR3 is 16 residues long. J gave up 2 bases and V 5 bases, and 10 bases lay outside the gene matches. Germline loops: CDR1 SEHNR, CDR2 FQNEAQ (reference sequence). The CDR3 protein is CASSTTLGQNTDTQYF. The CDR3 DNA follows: TGTGCCAGCAGCACTACTTTGGGACAGAACACAGATACGCAGTATTTT.

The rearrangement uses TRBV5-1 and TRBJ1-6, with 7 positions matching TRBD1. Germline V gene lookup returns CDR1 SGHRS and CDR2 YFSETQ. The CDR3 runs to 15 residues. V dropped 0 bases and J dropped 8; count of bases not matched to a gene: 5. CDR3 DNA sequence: TGCGCCAGCAGCTTGGCCAGGGGGTATGATTCACCCCTCCACTTT. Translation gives CASSLARGYDSPLHF.

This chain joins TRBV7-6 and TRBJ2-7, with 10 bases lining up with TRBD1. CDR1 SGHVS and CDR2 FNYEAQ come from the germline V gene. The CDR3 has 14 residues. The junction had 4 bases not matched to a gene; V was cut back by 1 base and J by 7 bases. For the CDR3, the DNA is TGTGCCAGCAGCTTAGGACAGGGGGCGGGTGAGCAGTACTTC. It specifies CASSLGQGAGEQYF.

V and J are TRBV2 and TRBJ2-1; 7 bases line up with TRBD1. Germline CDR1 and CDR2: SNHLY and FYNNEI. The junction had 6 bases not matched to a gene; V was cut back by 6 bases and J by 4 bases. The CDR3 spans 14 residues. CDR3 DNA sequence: TGTGCCAGCAGAATGACAGGGCTGTACAATGAGCAGTTCTTC. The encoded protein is CASRMTGLYNEQFF.

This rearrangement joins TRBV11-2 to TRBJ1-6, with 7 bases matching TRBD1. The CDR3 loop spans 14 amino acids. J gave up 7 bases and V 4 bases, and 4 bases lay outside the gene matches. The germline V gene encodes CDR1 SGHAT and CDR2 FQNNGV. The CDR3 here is CASSSGQSNSPLHF. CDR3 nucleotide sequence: TGTGCCAGCAGCTCGGGACAGTCAAATTCACCCCTCCACTTT.

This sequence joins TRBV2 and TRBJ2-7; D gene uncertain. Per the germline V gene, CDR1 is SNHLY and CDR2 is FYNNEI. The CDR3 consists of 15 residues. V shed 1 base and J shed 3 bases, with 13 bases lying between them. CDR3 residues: CASSEVEIRVYEQYF. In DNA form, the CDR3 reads TGTGCCAGCAGTGAAGTGGAGATCAGAGTCTACGAGCAGTACTTC.

The CDR3 loop reads CASSHRTGQGGTEAFF. The CDR3 bases are TGTGCCAGCAGCCACCGAACGGGACAGGGGGGCACTGAAGCTTTCTTT. The J gene is TRBJ1-1, the V gene TRBV3-1 (or the pseudogene TRBV3-2), with 11 bases identical to TRBD1. CDR3 length equals 16 residues. CDR1 and CDR2 (germline): LGHDT, YNNKEL (reference sequence). Trimming took 3 bases from V and 4 from J; bases not matched to a gene: 7.

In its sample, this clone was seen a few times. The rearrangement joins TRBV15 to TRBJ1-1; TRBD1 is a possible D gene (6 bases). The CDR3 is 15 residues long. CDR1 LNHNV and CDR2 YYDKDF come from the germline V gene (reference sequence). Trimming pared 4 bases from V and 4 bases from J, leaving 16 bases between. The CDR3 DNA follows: TGTGCCACCAGCATAAAACAGGGCGGAAGCACTGAAGCTTTCTTT. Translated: CATSIKQGGSTEAFF.

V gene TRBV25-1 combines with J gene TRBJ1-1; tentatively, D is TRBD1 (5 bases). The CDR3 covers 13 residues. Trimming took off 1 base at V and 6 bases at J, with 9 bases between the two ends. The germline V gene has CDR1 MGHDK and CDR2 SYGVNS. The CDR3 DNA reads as TGTGCCAGCAGTGAATCGGACACATCTGAAGCTTTCTTT. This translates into CASSESDTSEAFF.

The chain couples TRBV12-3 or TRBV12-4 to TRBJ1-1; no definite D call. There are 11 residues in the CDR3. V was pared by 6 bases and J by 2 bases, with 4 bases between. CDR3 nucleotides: TGTGCCAGCAGCCCTAACACTGAAGCTTTCTTT. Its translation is CASSPNTEAFF.

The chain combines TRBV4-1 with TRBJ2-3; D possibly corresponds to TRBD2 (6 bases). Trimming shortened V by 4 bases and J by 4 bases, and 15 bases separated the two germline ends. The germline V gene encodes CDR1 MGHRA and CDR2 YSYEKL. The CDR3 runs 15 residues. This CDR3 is CASSLPGLAADTQYF. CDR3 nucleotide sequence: TGCGCCAGCAGCCTTCCGGGACTCGCGGCAGATACGCAGTATTTT.

CDR3 loop: CASSPLGSYEQYF. DNA for the CDR3: TGTGCCAGCAGCCCCCTGGGCAGCTACGAGCAGTACTTC. This chain connects TRBV13 to TRBJ2-7; unclear D gene. CDR3 size: 13 residues. V was cut by 5 bases and J by 3 bases, with 11 bases left in between. Germline-derived CDR1 and CDR2 are PRHDT and FYEKMQ (reference sequence).

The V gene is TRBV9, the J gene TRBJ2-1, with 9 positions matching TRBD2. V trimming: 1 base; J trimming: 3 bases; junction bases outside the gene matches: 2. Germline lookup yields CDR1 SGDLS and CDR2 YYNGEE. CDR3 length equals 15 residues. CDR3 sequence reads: CASSVSSGIYNEQFF. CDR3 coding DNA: TGTGCCAGCAGCGTATCTAGCGGGATCTACAATGAGCAGTTCTTC.

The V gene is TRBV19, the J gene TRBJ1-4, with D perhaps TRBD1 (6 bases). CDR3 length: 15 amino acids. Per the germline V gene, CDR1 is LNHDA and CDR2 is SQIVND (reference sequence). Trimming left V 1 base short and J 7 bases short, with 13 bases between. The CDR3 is CASSIGRGAGEKLFF. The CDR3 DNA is TGTGCCAGTAGTATAGGCAGGGGAGCAGGTGAAAAACTGTTTTTT. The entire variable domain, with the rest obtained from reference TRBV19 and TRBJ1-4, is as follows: DGGITQSPKYLFRKEGQNVTLSCEQNLNHDAMYWYRQDPGQGLRLIYYSQIVNDFQKGDIAEGYSVSREKKESFPLTVTSAQKNPTAFYLCASSIGRGAGEKLFFGSGTQLSVL.

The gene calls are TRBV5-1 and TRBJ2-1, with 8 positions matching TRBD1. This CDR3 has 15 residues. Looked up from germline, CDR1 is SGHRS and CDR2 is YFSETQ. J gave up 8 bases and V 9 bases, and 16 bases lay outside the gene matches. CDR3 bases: TGCGCCACCTCACCCCGGGACAGGACAGGCGATGAGCAGTTCTTC. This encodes CATSPRDRTGDEQFF.

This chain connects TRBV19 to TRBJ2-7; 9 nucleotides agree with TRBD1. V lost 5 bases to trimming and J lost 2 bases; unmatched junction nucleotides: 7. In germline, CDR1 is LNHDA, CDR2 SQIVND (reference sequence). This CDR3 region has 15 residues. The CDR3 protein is CASSDPGTGTYEQYF. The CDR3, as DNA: TGTGCCAGTAGTGACCCCGGGACAGGGACCTACGAGCAGTACTTC.

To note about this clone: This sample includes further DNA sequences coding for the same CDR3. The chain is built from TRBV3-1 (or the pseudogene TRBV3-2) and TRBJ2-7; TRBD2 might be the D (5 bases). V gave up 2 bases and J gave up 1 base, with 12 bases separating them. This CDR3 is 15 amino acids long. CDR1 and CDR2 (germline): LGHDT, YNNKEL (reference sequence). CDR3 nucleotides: TGTGCCAGCAGCCAATTACGGGGTGGGTCCTACGAGCAGTACTTC. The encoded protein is CASSQLRGGSYEQYF.

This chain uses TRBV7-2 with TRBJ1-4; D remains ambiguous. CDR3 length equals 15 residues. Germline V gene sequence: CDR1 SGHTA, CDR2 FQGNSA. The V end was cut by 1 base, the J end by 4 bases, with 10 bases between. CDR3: CASSLVRRINEKLFF. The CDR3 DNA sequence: TGTGCCAGCAGCTTAGTTCGCAGGATTAATGAAAAACTGTTTTTT.

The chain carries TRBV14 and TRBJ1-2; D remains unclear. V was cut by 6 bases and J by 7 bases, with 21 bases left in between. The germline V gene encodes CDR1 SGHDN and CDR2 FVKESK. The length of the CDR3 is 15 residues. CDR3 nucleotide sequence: TGTGCCAGCAGTGTAATCGGGTCCCCCGCGGGTGGCTACACCTTC. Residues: CASSVIGSPAGGYTF.

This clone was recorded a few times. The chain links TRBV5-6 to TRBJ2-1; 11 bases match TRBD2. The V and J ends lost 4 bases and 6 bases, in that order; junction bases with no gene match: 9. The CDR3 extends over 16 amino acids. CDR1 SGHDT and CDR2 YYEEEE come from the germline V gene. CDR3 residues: CASSRLAGGMVNEQFF. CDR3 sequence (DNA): TGTGCCAGCAGCCGTTTAGCGGGGGGGATGGTCAATGAGCAGTTCTTC.